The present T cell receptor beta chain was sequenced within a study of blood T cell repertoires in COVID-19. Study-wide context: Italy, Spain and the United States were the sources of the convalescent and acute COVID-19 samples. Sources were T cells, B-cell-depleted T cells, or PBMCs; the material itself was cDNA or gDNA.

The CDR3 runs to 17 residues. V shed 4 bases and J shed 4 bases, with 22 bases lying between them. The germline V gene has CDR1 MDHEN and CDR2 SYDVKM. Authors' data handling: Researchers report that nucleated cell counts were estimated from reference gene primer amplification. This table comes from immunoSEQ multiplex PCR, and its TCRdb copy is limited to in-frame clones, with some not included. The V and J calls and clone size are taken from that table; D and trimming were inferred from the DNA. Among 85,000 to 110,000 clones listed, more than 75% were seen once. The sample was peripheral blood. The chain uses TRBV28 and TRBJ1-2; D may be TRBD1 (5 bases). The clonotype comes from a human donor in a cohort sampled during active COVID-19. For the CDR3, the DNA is TGTGCCAGCAGTTCGAATCGGCCGACAGAGCGTGGCTATGGCTACACCTTC. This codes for CASSSNRPTERGYGYTF.